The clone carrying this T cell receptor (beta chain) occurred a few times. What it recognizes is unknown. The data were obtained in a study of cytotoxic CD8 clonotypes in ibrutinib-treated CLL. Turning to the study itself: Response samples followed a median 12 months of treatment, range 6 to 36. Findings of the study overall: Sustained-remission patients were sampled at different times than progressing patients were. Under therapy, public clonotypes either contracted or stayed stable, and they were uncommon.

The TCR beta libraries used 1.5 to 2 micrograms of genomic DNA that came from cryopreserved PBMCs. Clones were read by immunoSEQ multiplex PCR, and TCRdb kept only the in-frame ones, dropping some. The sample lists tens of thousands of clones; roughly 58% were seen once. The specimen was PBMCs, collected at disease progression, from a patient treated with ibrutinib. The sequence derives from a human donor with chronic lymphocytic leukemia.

In DNA form, the CDR3 reads TGTGCCAGCAGTGAATGGGGACTAGCGGGAGTTCACGAGCAGTACTTC. It specifies CASSEWGLAGVHEQYF. This rearrangement joins TRBV25-1 to TRBJ2-7, with 14 bases identical to TRBD2. The germline V gene has CDR1 MGHDK and CDR2 SYGVNS. Trimming at V came to 1 base and at J to 5 bases, leaving 4 bases not matched to a gene. The CDR3 covers 16 residues.